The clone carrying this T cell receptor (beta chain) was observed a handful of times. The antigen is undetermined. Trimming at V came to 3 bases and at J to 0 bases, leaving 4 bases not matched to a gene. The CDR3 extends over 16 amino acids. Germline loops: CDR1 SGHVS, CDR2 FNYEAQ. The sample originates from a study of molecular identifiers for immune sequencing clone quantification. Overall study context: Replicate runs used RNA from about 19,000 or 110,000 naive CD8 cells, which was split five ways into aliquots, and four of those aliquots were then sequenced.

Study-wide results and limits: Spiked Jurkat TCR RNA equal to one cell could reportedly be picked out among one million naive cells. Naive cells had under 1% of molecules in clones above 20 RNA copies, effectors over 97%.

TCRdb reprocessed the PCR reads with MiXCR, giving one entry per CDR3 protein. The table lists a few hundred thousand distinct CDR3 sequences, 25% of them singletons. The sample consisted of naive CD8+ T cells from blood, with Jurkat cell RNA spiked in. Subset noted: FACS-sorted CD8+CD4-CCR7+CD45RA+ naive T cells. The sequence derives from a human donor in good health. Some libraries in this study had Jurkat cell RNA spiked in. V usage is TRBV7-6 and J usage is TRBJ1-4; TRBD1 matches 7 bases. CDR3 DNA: TGTGCCAGCAGCTTGGGGGACAGAACAACTAATGAAAAACTGTTTTTT. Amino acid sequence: CASSLGDRTTNEKLFF.